The next 15 T cell receptor beta chains were all read from a single sample in a study of CD8 T cells in Susac syndrome. Random hexamers primed reverse transcription of about 0.45 to 1 ug RNA. TCRdb used MiXCR to reprocess the immunoSEQ multiplex PCR reads, holding one entry per CDR3 protein. The sample includes around 130,000 distinct CDR3 sequences, 75% to 90% seen only once; the top ten take about 0.51%. Sequencing input: CD8+ T cells from PBMCs. The receptors derive from a human donor with multiple sclerosis.

The J gene is TRBJ2-2, the V gene TRBV6-5; 8 bases fit TRBD2. This CDR3 is 15 amino acids long. Germline CDR1 MNHEY, CDR2 SVGAGI. Trimming took 6 bases from V and 5 from J; bases not matched to a gene: 8. CDR3 amino acids: CASSPLAGQTGELFF. CDR3 in DNA: TGTGCCAGCAGCCCTCTAGCGGGTCAGACCGGGGAGCTGTTTTTT.

The V call is TRBV19, the J call TRBJ1-1; D not resolved. The CDR3 runs 11 residues. Trimming removed 4 bases at V and 8 bases at J, with 8 bases between. The V gene's germline CDR1 is LNHDA and CDR2 SQIVND (reference sequence). CDR3 sequence reads: CASSTGIEAFF. CDR3 sequence (DNA): TGTGCCAGTAGTACAGGAATAGAAGCTTTCTTT.

V gene TRBV6-1 combines with J gene TRBJ2-7; no definite D call. CDR1 is MNHNS, CDR2 SASEGT, per germline. V was pared by 7 bases and J by 3 bases, with 7 bases between. The CDR3 runs 11 residues. For the CDR3, the DNA is TGTGCCAGCACTCAGGACTACGAGCAGTACTTC. It encodes CASTQDYEQYF.

This clonotype came up a few times. This sequence joins TRBV7-2 and TRBJ1-5; no clear D gene. CDR3 length equals 14 residues. V lost 2 bases and J 0 bases, leaving 5 bases between the germline ends. Germline lookup yields CDR1 SGHTA and CDR2 FQGNSA. The CDR3: CASSLSYSNQPQHF. The CDR3 coding sequence is TGTGCCAGCAGCTTAAGCTATAGCAATCAGCCCCAGCATTTT.

V is TRBV12-3 or TRBV12-4 and J is TRBJ1-2, with 9 bases aligning to TRBD1. V trimming: 7 bases; J trimming: 4 bases; junction bases outside the gene matches: 4. CDR3 length equals 13 residues. The CDR3 here is CASNQQGAYGYTF. CDR3 bases: TGTGCCAGCAACCAACAGGGGGCCTATGGCTACACCTTC.

A few counts support this clonotype. The chain recombines TRBV6-5 with TRBJ2-2; no firm D call. Trimming removed 4 bases at V and 4 bases at J, with 7 bases between. The length of the CDR3 is 13 residues. Germline CDR1 reads MNHEY; CDR2 reads SVGAGI. This chain's CDR3 is CASSFTSTGELFF. The CDR3 DNA sequence: TGTGCCAGCAGTTTTACAAGCACCGGGGAGCTGTTTTTT.

The rearrangement links TRBV6-2 or TRBV6-3 to TRBJ2-7, with D unresolved. Germline CDR1 MNHEY, CDR2 SVGEGT. The V gene lost 5 bases and the J gene lost 4 bases, with 9 bases spanning the gap. The CDR3 has 12 amino acids. The CDR3: CASSHGYYEQYV. The CDR3, as DNA: TGTGCCAGCAGTCACGGATATTACGAGCAGTACGTC.

The V and J genes are TRBV10-3 and TRBJ1-1; 8 bases align to TRBD1. The CDR3 covers 14 residues. The trim removed 6 bases at V and 6 bases at J, leaving 9 bases unmatched. The germline gives CDR1 ENHRY, CDR2 SYGVKD. The CDR3 sequence is CAIRTDRALPEAFF. In DNA, the CDR3 is TGTGCCATCAGGACGGACAGGGCGTTACCTGAAGCTTTCTTT.

The chain links TRBV6-1 to TRBJ2-2; the D gene is possibly TRBD2 (6 bases). The ends were cut back, 7 bases at V and 5 bases at J, with 17 bases in the middle. This CDR3 is 15 amino acids long. The germline gives CDR1 MNHNS, CDR2 SASEGT. The CDR3 here is CASTLRRGGTGELFF. The CDR3 coding sequence is TGTGCCAGCACCTTGAGGAGGGGCGGGACCGGGGAGCTGTTTTTT.

The chain is built from TRBV19 and TRBJ2-7, with 11 nucleotides matching TRBD2. The V gene's germline CDR1 is LNHDA and CDR2 SQIVND (reference sequence). This CDR3 is built from 15 residues. J was trimmed by 0 bases and V by 5 bases; bases with no gene match: 3. The CDR3 sequence: CASSAGTSGSYEQYF. The CDR3 coding sequence is TGTGCCAGTAGTGCTGGGACTAGCGGCTCCTACGAGCAGTACTTC. The whole variable domain, filled in from reference TRBV19 and TRBJ2-7, reads DGGITQSPKYLFRKEGQNVTLSCEQNLNHDAMYWYRQDPGQGLRLIYYSQIVNDFQKGDIAEGYSVSREKKESFPLTVTSAQKNPTAFYLCASSAGTSGSYEQYFGPGTRLTVT.

V is TRBV27 and J is TRBJ2-1; 7 bases are shared with TRBD2. Per germline, CDR1 MNHEY and CDR2 SMNVEV (reference sequence). Trimming cost V 4 bases and J 2 bases; bases outside gene matches: 11. The CDR3 spans 17 residues. The DNA of the CDR3 is TGTGCCAGCAGTTCGATACAAACTAGCGAAGCCTACAATGAGCAGTTCTTC. Amino acid sequence: CASSSIQTSEAYNEQFF.

As to this clonotype: An end of the junction does not agree with germline; a read error may underlie this. The gene calls are TRBV12-3 or TRBV12-4 and TRBJ1-2; D gene ambiguous. The CDR3 loop spans 13 amino acids. The CDR3 region is CASSLGGSYGYTF. The CDR3 nucleotides read TGTGCCAGCAGCTTAGGCGGATCCTATGGCTACACCTTC.

The chain is built from TRBV19 and TRBJ2-1; unclear D gene. V was clipped by 5 bases and J by 6 bases, with 17 bases between them. CDR1 and CDR2 (germline): LNHDA, SQIVND (reference sequence). CDR3 length: 15 amino acids. CDR3: CASSATLESLNEQFF. The CDR3 coding sequence is TGTGCCAGTAGTGCCACCTTGGAGTCTCTCAATGAGCAGTTCTTC.

The rearrangement links TRBV2 to TRBJ2-2; no clear D. The length of the CDR3 is 17 residues. Trimming shortened V by 0 bases and J by 0 bases, and 11 bases separated the two germline ends. Germline assignment: CDR1 SNHLY and CDR2 FYNNEI. CDR3 sequence: CASSEAEETPNTGELFF. CDR3 in DNA: TGTGCCAGCAGTGAAGCAGAGGAGACACCGAACACCGGGGAGCTGTTTTTT.

The chain joins TRBV20-1 to TRBJ2-1, with D perhaps matching TRBD1 (6 bases). V lost 2 bases and J lost 7, with 9 bases in between. The CDR3 is 12 amino acids. In germline, CDR1 is DFQATT, CDR2 SNEGSKA (reference sequence). CDR3 bases: TGCAGTGCTAGATACAGGGAGAATGAGCAGTTCTTC. Translation gives CSARYRENEQFF.